This entry features one T cell receptor (beta chain) sequence. This clonotype occurred many times. There is no known antigen for this receptor. No qualities accompany the bases; no much larger clone lies one base away. Every donor in the study was a healthy Caucasian. Miltenyi CD45RO+ enrichment and human naive T-cell isolation kits were used to isolate memory (CD45RO+) and naive T cells from PBMC. Library construction relied on 5' RACE. Instrument on record: Illumina HiSeq 2000. A universal primer binding site was added through template switching, and the final cDNA carried a unique molecular identifier so that TCR cDNA molecules could be counted accurately. Specific primers in the conserved constant-segment region were used to synthesize first-strand cDNA for the TCR alpha and beta chains. To control for contamination, every cDNA library carried two barcodes: a SMART-Mk sample barcode plus Illumina barcodes. TruSeq adapter sequences along with Illumina sample barcodes were introduced in two successive PCR steps. TCR alpha and beta cDNA libraries were sequenced on the Illumina HiSeq platform with custom primers. Per the authors' processing: MiGEC was used to process raw reads and extract unique molecular identifiers, and MiXCR was used to find CDR3 positions. Recombination models were inferred per individual with the repgenHMM and IGoR tools using an EM algorithm. The tcR package in R was used for shared clonotype analysis, with sharing normalized by the product of cloneset sizes. Out-of-frame nonproductive sequences were analyzed to study raw recombination free of thymic and clonal selection effects. Starting from the raw public reads, TCRdb applied fastp trimming at Q25, assembled clones with MiXCR and retained in-frame beta chains. Rows with a matching CDR3 protein are joined into one entry that keeps the most common DNA and genes. V and J calls and clone size were set by TCRdb, not the authors. The table for this sample lists around 240,000 distinct CDR3 sequences; over 9.5% of them were counted only once. About 9.1% of the sample lies in the top ten.

Germline trimming amounts to 4 bases on V and 6 bases on J, with 12 as the count of junction bases outside the gene matches. Including the terminal cysteine and phenylalanine, the CDR3 comprises 16 residues. CDR3 DNA is the only sequence kept; it has 48 bases, read in frame from the first base. CDR1 and CDR2 are read off the germline V gene as SGHRS and YFSETQ. These data come from a study of identical twins (dated by TCRdb to the mid-2010s). For the study in its entirety: To test whether fetal clonotypes persist, the study used deep sequencing on TCR alpha and beta repertoires from monozygotic twins, unrelated adults of various ages, and cord blood. Replicate twin experiments were performed at different times using different library preparation protocols to rule out contamination.

Study-level results and caveats: A weaker excess of twin sharing was found in beta out-of-frame sequences because the signal-to-noise ratio was lowered by fewer shared sequences. Out-of-frame TCR alpha sharing in monozygotic twins was systematically underestimated by recombination models, whereas sharing between unrelated individuals was in agreement with the recombination models. Compared with coincidental sharing between unrelated individuals, an excess of low generation-probability sequences was observed among out-of-frame TCR alpha sequences shared between twins. Conclusions relied on cross-sectional statistical analysis, since the same donors could not be followed over many years. Abundant cord blood beta clonotypes had fewer insertions, young adult naive repertoires showed a similar but weaker trend, and memory repertoires showed no such trend. Zero-insertion analyses could be partly confounded by invariant T cells such as MAIT and iNKT, though diverse VJ usage argued against such confounding for most clonotypes.

This sequence originates from a man aged 45-65 years in good health. The rearranged segments are TRBV5-1 and TRBJ2-2; the junction holds 7 bases that match TRBD1. Sequences were obtained from memory T cells sorted from blood. What the cell subset or site label conveys for this sample: CD45RO+ enriched T cells. CDR3 sequence: CASSKSRDRYPGELFF. The DNA sequence is TGCGCCAGCAGCAAAAGCCGGGACAGATACCCCGGGGAGCTGTTTTTT.